This T cell receptor (beta chain) was sequenced during a study of T cells after yellow fever vaccination. Broader study findings: Peak timing came faster in the weaker secondary response, day 5 versus 15. Bulk-population clonotypes that are abundant could appear as contaminants in FACS-sorted repertoires. Post-booster reappearance was seen for most primary-vaccination clones (around 96% CD4, 80% to 90% CD8).

As TCR cDNA was made by 5'RACE template switching, a universal primer site and UMIs were added. TCRdb reprocessed the 5' RACE reads via MiXCR and lists one record per CDR3 protein. Seen here are about 510,000 distinct CDR3 sequences, 20% to 25% observed once, and the top ten hold around 17%. For this clonotype: Its antigen is unidentified.

This CDR3 contains 14 residues. V was pared by 7 bases and J by 8 bases, with 6 bases of the junction left unmatched. Germline loops: CDR1 MNHEY, CDR2 SMNVEV (reference sequence). The chain carries TRBV27 and TRBJ2-1; 12 nucleotides line up with TRBD2. The origin of this receptor is a man aged 18 to 30 who received the YFV17D yellow fever vaccine. This material consisted of PBMCs, taken about 20 days after the first yellow fever vaccination. CDR3 sequence: CASKGLAGGHEQFF. The CDR3 coding sequence is TGTGCCAGCAAGGGGCTAGCGGGGGGGCATGAGCAGTTCTTC.